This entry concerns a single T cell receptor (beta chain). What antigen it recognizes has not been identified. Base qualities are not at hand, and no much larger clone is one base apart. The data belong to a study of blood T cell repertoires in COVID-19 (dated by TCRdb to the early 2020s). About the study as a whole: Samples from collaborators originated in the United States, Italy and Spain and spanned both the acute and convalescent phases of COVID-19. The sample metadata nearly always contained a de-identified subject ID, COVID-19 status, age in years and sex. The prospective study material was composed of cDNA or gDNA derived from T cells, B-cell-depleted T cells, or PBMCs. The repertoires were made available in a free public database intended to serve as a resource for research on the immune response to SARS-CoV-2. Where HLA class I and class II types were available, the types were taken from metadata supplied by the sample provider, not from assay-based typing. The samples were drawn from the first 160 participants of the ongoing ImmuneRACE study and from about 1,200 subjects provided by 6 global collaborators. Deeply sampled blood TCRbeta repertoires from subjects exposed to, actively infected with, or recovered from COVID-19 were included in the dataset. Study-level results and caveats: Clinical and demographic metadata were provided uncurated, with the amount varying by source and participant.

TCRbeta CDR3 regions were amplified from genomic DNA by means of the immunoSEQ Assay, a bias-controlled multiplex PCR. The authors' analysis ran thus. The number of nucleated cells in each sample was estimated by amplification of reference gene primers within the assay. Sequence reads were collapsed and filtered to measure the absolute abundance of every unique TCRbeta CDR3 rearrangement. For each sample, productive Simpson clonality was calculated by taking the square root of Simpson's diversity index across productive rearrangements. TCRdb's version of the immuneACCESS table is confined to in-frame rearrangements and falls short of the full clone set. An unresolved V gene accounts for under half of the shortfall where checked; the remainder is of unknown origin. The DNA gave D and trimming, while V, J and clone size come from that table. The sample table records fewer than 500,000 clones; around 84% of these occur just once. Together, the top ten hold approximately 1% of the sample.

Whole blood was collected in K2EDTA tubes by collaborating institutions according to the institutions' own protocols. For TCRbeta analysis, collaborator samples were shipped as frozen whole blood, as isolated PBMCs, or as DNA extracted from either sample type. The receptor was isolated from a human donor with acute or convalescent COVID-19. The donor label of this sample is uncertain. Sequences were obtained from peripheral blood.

The sequenced DNA: TGTGCCAGCAGTTTAAGGACTCTAGGCAATGAGCAGTTCTTC. Its translation reads: CASSLRTLGNEQFF. In this chain, TRBV27 is recombined with TRBJ2-1, and the D gene may be TRBD2, 5 bases matching. Taken from cysteine to phenylalanine, the CDR3 has 14 residues. The sequence is cut down to CDR3 DNA, 42 bases in frame from base 1. From the germline V gene (reference sequence), CDR1 is MNHEY and CDR2 is SMNVEV. Trimming costs V 2 bases and J 6 bases, and their ends lie 11 bases apart.